This T cell receptor beta chain derives from a study of technical replicates of blood from a handful of donors. Measured with immunoSEQ multiplex PCR; TCRdb has only the in-frame clones, and not every one. The sample holds under 110,000 clones; around 96% are singletons and the top ten take approximately 0.21%. CDR3 length: 14 residues. In germline, CDR1 is MDHEN, CDR2 SYDVKM. The J segment lost 4 bases and the V segment lost 5 bases, leaving 6 bases of the junction unmatched. This chain joins TRBV28 and TRBJ1-1, with TRBD1 identical over 8 bases. This TCR was sampled from a human donor in good health. Sequencing was performed on T cells isolated from PBMCs. The CDR3 loop is CASSRQGRSTEAFF. The DNA for the CDR3 is TGTGCCAGCAGTCGACAGGGGAGGAGCACTGAAGCTTTCTTT. The variable domain in full, completed from reference TRBV28 and TRBJ1-1, reads DVKVTQSSRYLVKRTGEKVFLECVQDMDHENMFWYRQDPGLGLRLIYFSYDVKMKEKGDIPEGYSVSREKKERFSLILESASTNQTSMYLCASSRQGRSTEAFFGQGTRLTVV.